This TCR beta chain was captured in a study of T cells after yellow fever vaccination. Findings and limits, study-wide: On re-exposure, the response was weaker but peaked faster, at day 5 versus 15.

Universal primer sites and UMIs were introduced during 5'RACE template-switching synthesis of TCR cDNA. TCRdb reanalysed the 5' RACE reads using MiXCR and keeps one entry per CDR3 protein. The sample lists nearly 550,000 distinct CDR3 sequences; 19% were seen once. In the case of this clonotype: Its antigen is undetermined.

This sequence was found in a man between 25 and 39 years old who received the YFV17D yellow fever vaccine. This specimen was PBMCs, taken 15 days after the yellow fever booster vaccination.

This CDR3 reads CSASTSGRARDTQYF. CDR3 sequence (DNA): TGCAGTGCTTCCACTAGCGGGAGGGCGAGAGATACGCAGTATTTT. The rearrangement links TRBV20-1 to TRBJ2-3, with TRBD2 matching over 13 bases. This CDR3 comprises 15 residues. The V and J ends lost 5 bases and 5 bases, in that order; junction bases with no gene match: 7. Looked up from germline, CDR1 is DFQATT and CDR2 is SNEGSKA (reference sequence).